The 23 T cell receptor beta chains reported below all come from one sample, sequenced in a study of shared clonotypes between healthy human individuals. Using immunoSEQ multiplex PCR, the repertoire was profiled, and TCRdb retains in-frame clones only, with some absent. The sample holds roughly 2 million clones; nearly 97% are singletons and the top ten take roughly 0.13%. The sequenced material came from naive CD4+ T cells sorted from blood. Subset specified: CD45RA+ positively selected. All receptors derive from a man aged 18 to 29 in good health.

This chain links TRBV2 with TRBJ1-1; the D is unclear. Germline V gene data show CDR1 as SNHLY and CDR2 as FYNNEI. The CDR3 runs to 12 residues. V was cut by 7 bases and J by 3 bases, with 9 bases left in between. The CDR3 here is CASKSWDTEAFF. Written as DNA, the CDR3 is TGTGCCAGCAAGAGTTGGGACACTGAAGCTTTCTTT.

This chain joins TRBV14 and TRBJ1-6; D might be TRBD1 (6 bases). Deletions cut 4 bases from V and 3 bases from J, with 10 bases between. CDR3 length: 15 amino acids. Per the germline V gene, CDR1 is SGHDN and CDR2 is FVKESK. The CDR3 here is CASSRWTVYNSPLHF. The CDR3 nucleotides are TGTGCCAGCAGCCGCTGGACAGTCTATAATTCACCCCTCCACTTT.

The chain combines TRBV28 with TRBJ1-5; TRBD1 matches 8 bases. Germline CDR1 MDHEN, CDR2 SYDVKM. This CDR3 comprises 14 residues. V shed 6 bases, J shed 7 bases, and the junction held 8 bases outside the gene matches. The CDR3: CASSVRGPGQPQHF. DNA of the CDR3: TGTGCCAGCAGCGTCAGGGGGCCTGGACAGCCCCAGCATTTT.

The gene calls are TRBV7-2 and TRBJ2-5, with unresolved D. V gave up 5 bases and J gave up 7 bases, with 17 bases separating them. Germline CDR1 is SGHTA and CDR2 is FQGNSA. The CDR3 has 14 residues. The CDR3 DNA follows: TGTGCCAGCAGCCCTCCCCCCCTAACGGGGACCCAGTACTTC. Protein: CASSPPPLTGTQYF.

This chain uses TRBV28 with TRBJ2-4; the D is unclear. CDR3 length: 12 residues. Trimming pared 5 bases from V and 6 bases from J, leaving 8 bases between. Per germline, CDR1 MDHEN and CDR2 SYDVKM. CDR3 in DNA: TGTGCCAGCAGTGAGGTGGGAAACATTCAGTACTTC. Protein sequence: CASSEVGNIQYF.

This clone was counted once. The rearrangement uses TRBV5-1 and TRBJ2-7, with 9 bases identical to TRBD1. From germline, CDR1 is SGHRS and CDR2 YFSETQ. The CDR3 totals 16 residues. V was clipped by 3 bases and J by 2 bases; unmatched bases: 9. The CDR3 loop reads CASSWESGQGPYEQYF. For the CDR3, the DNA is TGCGCCAGCAGCTGGGAGAGCGGACAGGGGCCCTACGAGCAGTACTTC.

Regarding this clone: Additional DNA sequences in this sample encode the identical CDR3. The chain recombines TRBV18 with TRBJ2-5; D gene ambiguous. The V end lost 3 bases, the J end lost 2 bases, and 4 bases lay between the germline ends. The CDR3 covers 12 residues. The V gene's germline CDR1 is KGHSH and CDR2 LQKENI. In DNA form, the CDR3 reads TGTGCCAGCTCACCCCTACAAGAGACCCAGTACTTC. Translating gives CASSPLQETQYF.

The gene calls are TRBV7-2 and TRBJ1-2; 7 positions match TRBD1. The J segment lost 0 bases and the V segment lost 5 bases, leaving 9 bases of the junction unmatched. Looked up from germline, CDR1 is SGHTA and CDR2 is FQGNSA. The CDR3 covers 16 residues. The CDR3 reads CASSLLTGMPNYGYTF. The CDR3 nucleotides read TGTGCCAGCAGCCTATTGACAGGGATGCCTAACTATGGCTACACCTTC.

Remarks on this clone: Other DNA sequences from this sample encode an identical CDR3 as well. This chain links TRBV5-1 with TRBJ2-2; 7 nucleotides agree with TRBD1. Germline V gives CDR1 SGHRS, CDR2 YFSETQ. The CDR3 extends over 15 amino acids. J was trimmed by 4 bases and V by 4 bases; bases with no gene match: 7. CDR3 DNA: TGCGCCAGCAGCCCTGACGCAGGGGGCACCGGGGAGCTGTTTTTT. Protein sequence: CASSPDAGGTGELFF.

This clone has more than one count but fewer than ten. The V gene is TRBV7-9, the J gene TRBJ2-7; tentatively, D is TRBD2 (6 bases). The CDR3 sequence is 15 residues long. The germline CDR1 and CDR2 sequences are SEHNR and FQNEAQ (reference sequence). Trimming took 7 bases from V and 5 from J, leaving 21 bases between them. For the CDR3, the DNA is TGTGCCAGCAAATCGGGACTCCTACCAGACCACGAGCAGTACTTC. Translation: CASKSGLLPDHEQYF.

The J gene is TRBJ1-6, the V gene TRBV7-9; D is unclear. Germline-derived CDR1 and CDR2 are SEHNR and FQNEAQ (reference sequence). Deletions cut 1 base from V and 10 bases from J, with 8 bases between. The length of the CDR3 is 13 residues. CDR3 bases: TGTGCCAGCAGCTTAGGGGGTCGGTCACCCCTCCACTTT. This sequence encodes CASSLGGRSPLHF.

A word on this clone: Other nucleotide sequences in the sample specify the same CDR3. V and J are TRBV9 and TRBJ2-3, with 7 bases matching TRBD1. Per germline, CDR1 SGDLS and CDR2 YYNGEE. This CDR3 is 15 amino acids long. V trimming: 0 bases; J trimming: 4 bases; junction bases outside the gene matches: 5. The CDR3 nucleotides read TGTGCCAGCAGCGTAGGTGACAGGGAGCCAGATACGCAGTATTTT. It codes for CASSVGDREPDTQYF.

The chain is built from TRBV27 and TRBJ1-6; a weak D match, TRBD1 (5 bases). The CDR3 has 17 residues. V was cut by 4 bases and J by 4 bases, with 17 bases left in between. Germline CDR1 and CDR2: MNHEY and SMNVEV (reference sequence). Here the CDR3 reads CASSWYSRQLYNSPLHF. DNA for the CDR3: TGTGCCAGCAGTTGGTATTCCCGACAGCTATATAATTCACCCCTCCACTTT.

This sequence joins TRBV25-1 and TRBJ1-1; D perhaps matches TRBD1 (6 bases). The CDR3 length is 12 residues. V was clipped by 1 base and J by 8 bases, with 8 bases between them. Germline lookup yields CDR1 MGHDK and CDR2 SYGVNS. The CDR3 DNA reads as TGTGCCAGCAGTGAATTGGGGGCAGAAGCTTTCTTT. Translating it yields CASSELGAEAFF.

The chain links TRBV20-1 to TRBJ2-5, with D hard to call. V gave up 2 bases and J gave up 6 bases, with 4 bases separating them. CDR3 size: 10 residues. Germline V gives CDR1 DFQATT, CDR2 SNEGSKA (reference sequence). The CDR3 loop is CSARSKTQYF. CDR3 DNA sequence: TGCAGTGCTAGATCGAAGACCCAGTACTTC.

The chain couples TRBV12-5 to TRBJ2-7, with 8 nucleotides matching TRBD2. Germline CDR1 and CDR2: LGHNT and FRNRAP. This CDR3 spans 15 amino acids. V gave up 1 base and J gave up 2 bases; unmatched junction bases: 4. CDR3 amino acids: CASGLESGRAYEQYF. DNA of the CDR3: TGTGCTAGTGGTTTGGAAAGCGGGAGAGCCTACGAGCAGTACTTC.

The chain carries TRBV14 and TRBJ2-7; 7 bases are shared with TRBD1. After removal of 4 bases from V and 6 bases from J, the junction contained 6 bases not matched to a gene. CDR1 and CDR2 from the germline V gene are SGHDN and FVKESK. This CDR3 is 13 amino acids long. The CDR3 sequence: CASSPLRDSEQYF. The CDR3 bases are TGTGCCAGCAGCCCCCTCCGGGACAGCGAGCAGTACTTC.

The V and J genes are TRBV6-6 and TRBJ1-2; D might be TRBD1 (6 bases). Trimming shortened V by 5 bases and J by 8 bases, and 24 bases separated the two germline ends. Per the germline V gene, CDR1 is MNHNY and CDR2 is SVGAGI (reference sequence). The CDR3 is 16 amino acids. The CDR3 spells CASSPNIVQGTGGYTF. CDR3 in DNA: TGTGCCAGCAGTCCAAACATCGTGCAGGGGACCGGAGGCTACACCTTC.

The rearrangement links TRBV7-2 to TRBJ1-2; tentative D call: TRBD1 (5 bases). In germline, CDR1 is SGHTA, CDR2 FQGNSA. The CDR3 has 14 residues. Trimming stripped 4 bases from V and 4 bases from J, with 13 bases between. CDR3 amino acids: CASSSLGHSYGYTF. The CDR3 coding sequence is TGTGCCAGCAGCTCTCTTGGACACAGCTATGGCTACACCTTC.

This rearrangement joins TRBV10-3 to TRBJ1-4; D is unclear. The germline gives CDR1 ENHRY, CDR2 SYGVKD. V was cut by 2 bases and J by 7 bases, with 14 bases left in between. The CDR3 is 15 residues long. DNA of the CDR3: TGTGCCATCAGTGAGCAGTCCCCCGGCGGTGAAAAACTGTTTTTT. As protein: CAISEQSPGGEKLFF.

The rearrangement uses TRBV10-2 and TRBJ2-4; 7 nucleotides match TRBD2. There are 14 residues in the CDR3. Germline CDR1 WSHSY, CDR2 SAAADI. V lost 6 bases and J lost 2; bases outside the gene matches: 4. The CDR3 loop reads CASSSGGTKNIQYF. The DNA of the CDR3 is TGCGCCAGCAGCTCGGGGGGAACCAAAAACATTCAGTACTTC.

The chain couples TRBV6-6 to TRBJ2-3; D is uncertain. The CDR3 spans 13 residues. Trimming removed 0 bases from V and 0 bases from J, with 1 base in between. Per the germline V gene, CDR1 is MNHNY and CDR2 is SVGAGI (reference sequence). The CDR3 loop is CASSYSSTDTQYF. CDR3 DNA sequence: TGTGCCAGCAGTTACTCGAGCACAGATACGCAGTATTTT.

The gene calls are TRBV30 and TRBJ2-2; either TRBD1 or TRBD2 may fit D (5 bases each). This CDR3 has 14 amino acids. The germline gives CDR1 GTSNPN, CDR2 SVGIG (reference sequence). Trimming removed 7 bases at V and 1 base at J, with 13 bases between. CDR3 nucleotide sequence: TGTGCCTCCCCGGGACCCCAGAACACCGGGGAGCTGTTTTTT. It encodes CASPGPQNTGELFF.